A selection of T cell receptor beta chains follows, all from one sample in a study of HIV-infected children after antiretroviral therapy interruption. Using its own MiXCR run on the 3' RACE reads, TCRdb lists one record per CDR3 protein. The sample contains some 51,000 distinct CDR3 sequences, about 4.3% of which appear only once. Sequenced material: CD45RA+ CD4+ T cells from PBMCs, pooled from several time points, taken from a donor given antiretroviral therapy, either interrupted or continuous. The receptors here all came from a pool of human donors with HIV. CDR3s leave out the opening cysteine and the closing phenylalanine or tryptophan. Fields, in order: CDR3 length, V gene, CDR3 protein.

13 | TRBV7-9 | ASSFARGSTDTQY
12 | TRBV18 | ASRHRGHSYGYT
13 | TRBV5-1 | ASSAGTGGGTEAF
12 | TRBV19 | ASSIGDSYNEQF
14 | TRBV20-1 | SARASLGQGTYEQY
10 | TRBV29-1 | SVGWVGYEQY
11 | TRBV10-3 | AISESGRIEAF
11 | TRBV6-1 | ATRRPVQETQY
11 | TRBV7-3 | ASSQGLRTPFY
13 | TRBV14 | ASSQDPGSGEKLF
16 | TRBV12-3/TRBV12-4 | ASSASAGGNPSTDTQY
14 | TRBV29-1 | SVEVQRGTAQETQY
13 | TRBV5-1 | ASYGSELMNTEAF
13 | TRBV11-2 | ASSIAWDGTGELF
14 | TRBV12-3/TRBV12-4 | ASSTEGLAAKNIQY
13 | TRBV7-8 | ASSFPGQGAHGYT
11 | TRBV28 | ASSLDGPYEQY
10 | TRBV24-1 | ATSDPHGELF
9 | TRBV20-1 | SAPWRAEAF
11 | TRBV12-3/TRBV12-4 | ASRGGNNYGYT
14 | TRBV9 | ASSALGPVNTGELF
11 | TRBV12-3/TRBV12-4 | ASSKGFAYEQY
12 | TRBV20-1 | SALGDRSIYGYT
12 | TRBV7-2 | ASSLAGDEEKLF
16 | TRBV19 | ASSTSYGRNSGEETQY
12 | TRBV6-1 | ASRREGDTGELF
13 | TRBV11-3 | ASSTSGGSYNEQF
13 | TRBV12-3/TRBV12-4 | ASSLRGTVQETQY
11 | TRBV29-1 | SVEDRPRETQY
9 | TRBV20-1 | SARGASQQY
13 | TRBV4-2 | ASSQDRDSTDTQY
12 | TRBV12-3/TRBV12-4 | ASRLAGGQETQY
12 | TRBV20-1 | SARGDRGKPPLH
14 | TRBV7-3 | ASSRWGTSGDGEQF
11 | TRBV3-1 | ASSRGTNSPLH
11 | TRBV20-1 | SAIWDWQREQF
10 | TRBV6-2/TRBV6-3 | ASQTGGGEQF
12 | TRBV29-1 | SVPGQPNTGELF
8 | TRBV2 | ASLLTEAF
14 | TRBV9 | ASSFGGGQGQETQY